A selection of T cell receptor beta chains follows, all from one sample in a study of cytomegalovirus exposure and HLA in healthy donors. Profiling relied on immunoSEQ multiplex PCR, and the TCRdb table lists in-frame clones only, not all of them. Counted here are 90,000 to 130,000 clones, roughly three quarters occurring once; the ten biggest clones make up around 6.6%. Sequencing input: PBMCs. These receptors came from a man in his thirties or forties in good health and CMV-seropositive. The CDR3 runs from the conserved cysteine through the conserved F or W. Fields, in order: V gene, J gene, D gene, clone size, CDR3 protein, CDR3 DNA. D genes are given only for firm matches. Part of the rows lack a size; the others show once, few, many or a class for expanded clones.

>TRBV29-1|TRBJ2-1|TRBD2|NA
CSETASGGYNEQFF
TGCAGCGAGACCGCTAGCGGGGGCTACAATGAGCAGTTCTTC
>TRBV5-1|TRBJ1-2|NA|NA
CASSLAGEGYGYTF
TGCGCCAGCAGCTTGGCCGGGGAGGGCTATGGCTACACCTTC
>TRBV12-2|TRBJ1-2|NA|NA
CASRLAAQGKDGYTF
TGTGCAAGTCGCTTAGCGGCCCAGGGGAAGGATGGCTACACCTTC
>TRBV6-6|TRBJ2-2|TRBD1|NA
CASNSGTGPTGELFF
TGTGCCAGCAATTCCGGGACAGGGCCCACCGGGGAGCTGTTTTTT
>TRBV7-3|TRBJ1-1|NA|NA
CASSLLGVTTEAFF
TGTGCCAGCAGCTTGCTAGGGGTAACTACTGAAGCTTTCTTT
>TRBV5-1|TRBJ2-2|NA|few
CASSFGNNTGELFF
TGCGCCAGCAGCTTCGGGAATAACACCGGGGAGCTGTTTTTT
>TRBV5-1|TRBJ1-2|NA|NA
CASSLSQGQPYGYTF
TGCGCCAGCAGCTTAAGCCAGGGGCAACCCTATGGCTACACCTTC
>TRBV13|TRBJ1-2|TRBD1|once
CASSGIGWQGAGYTF
TGTGCCAGCAGCGGAATCGGTTGGCAGGGGGCTGGCTACACCTTC
>TRBV5-1|TRBJ2-4|NA|NA
CASSLAQGNIQYF
TGCGCCAGCAGCTTGGCGCAGGGAAACATTCAGTACTTC
>TRBV27|TRBJ2-5|TRBD2|NA
CASRFTSGGAETQYF
TGTGCCAGCAGGTTTACTAGCGGGGGGGCAGAGACCCAGTACTTC
>TRBV7-9|TRBJ1-6|NA|NA
CASSFNFSPLHF
TGTGCCAGCAGCTTCAACTTTTCACCCCTCCACTTT
>TRBV7-9|TRBJ2-3|NA|few
CASSLVSGSTDTQYF
TGTGCCAGCAGCTTAGTGAGCGGGAGCACAGATACGCAGTATTTT
>TRBV4-2|TRBJ2-2|TRBD2|NA
CASSLAAGGPTNTGELFF
TGTGCCAGCAGCTTGGCAGCGGGGGGGCCTACGAACACCGGGGAGCTGTTTTTT
>TRBV7-2|TRBJ2-7|TRBD1|NA
CASSLGGTDRGSYEQYF
TGTGCCAGCAGCTTAGGGGGGACCGACAGGGGATCCTACGAGCAGTACTTC
>TRBV2|TRBJ1-2|NA|NA
CASSEQGRGFAYGYTF
TGTGCCAGCAGTGAGCAGGGGCGCGGATTCGCCTATGGCTACACCTTC
>TRBV30|TRBJ1-2|NA|NA
CAWSLDWIPTGLENYGYTF
TGTGCCTGGAGTCTTGATTGGATACCCACAGGGCTCGAGAACTATGGCTACACCTTC
>TRBV30|TRBJ1-2|TRBD1|NA
CAWSGYTGVYGYTF
TGTGCCTGGAGTGGCTATACAGGGGTCTATGGCTACACCTTC
>TRBV28|TRBJ2-3|NA|NA
CASSRQGVATDTQYF
TGTGCCAGCAGCCGGCAAGGGGTGGCCACAGATACGCAGTATTTT
>TRBV30|TRBJ2-7|TRBD1|once
CAWSVARTGVGEQYF
TGTGCCTGGAGTGTAGCAAGGACAGGGGTCGGCGAGCAGTACTTC
>TRBV4-1|TRBJ2-1|TRBD2|NA
CASSQVGLAGSVEQFF
TGCGCCAGCAGCCAGGTGGGACTAGCGGGGAGCGTCGAGCAGTTCTTC
>TRBV5-6|TRBJ2-7|TRBD1|NA
CASTGTGLSASYEQYF
TGTGCCAGCACCGGGACAGGCCTCTCCGCCTCCTACGAGCAGTACTTC
>TRBV14|TRBJ2-5|NA|once
CASSQGIRTDQETQYF
TGTGCCAGCAGCCAAGGGATCCGGACAGACCAAGAGACCCAGTACTTC